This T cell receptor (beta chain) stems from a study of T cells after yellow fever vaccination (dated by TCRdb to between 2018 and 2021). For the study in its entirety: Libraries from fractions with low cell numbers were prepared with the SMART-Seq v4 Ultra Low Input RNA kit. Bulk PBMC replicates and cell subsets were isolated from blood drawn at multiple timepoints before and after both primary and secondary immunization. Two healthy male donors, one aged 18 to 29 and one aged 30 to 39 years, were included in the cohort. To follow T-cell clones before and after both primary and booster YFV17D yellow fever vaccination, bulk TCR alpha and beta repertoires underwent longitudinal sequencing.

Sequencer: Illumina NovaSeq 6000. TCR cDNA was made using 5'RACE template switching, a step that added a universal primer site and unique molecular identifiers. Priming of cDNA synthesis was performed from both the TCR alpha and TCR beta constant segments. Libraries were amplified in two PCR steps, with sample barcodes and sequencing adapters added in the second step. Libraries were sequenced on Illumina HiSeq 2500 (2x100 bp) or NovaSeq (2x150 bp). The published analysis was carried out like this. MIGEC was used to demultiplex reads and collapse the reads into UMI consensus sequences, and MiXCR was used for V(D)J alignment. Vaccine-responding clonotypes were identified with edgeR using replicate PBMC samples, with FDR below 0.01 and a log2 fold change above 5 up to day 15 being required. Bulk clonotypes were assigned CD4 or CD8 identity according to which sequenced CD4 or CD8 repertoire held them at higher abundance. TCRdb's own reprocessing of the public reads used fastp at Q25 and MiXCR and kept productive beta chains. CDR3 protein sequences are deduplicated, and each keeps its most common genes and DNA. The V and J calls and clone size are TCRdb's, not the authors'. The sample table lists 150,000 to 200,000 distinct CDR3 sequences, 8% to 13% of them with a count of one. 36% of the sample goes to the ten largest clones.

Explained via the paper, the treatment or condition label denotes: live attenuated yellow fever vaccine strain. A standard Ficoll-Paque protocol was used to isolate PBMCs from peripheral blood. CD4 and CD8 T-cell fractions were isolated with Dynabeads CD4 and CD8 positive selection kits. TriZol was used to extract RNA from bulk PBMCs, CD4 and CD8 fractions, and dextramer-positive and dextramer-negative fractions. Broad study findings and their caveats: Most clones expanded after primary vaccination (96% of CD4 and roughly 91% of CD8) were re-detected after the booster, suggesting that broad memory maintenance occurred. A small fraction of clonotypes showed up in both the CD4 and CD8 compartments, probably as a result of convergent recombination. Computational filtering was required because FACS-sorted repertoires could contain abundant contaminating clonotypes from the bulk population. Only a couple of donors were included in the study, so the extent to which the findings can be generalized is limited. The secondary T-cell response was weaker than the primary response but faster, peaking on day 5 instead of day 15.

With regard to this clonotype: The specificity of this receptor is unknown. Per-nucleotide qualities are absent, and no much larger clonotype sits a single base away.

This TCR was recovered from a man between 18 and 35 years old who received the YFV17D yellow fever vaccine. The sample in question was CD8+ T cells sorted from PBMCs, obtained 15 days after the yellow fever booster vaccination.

The DNA sequence reads TGTGCCATTCACATTGGAACTGAAGCTTTCTTT. This gives the protein CAIHIGTEAFF. The rearranged segments are TRBV19 and TRBJ1-1, with the D gene uncertain. The germline V gene (reference sequence) gives CDR1 as LNHDA and CDR2 as SQIVND. V is reduced by 10 bases and J by 5 bases, leaving a spacing of 11 bases between them. From the cysteine through the phenylalanine, the CDR3 covers 11 amino acids. Of the read, only the CDR3 DNA is kept; its 33 bases are in frame from base 1.